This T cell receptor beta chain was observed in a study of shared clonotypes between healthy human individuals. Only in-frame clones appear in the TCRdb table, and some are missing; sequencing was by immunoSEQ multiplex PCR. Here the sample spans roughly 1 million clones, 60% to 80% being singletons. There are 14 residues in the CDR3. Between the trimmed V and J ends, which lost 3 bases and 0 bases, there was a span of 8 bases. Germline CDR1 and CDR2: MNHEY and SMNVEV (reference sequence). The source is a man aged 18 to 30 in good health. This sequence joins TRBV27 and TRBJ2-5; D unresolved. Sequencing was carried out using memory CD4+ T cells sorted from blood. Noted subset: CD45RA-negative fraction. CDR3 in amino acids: CASSLRRYQETQYF. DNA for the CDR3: TGTGCCAGCAGTTTGCGACGGTACCAAGAGACCCAGTACTTC.